These T cell receptor beta chains were read from a single sample in a study of shared clonotypes between healthy human individuals. Profiling relied on immunoSEQ multiplex PCR, and the TCRdb table lists in-frame clones only, not all of them. Of some 1.4 million clones detected, 96% appear once; the ten largest clones hold approximately 1.2%. The sample taken for sequencing was naive CD4+ T cells sorted from blood. Receptors were obtained from a man between 25 and 39 years old in good health. CDR3s include the opening cysteine and the closing phenylalanine or tryptophan. D genes are given only for firm matches. Expanded clones are given a class, and other clones once, few, many or no size at all.

TRBJ1-1 | TRBV6-1 | . | . | CASSDGTEAFF | TGTGCCAGCAGTGATGGCACTGAAGCTTTCTTT
TRBJ2-3 | TRBV28 | . | . | CASSRDRTDTQYF | TGTGCCAGCAGTAGGGACCGCACAGATACGCAGTATTTT
TRBJ2-7 | TRBV2 | . | . | CASSVAPGYEQYF | TGTGCCAGCAGTGTTGCTCCAGGATACGAGCAGTACTTC
TRBJ2-2 | TRBV7-3 | . | . | CASSPPSAGELFF | TGTGCCAGCAGCCCGCCCTCAGCCGGGGAGCTGTTTTTT
TRBJ2-7 | TRBV7-2 | . | TRBD1 | CASSFGTGDTYEQYF | TGTGCCAGCAGCTTCGGGACAGGGGATACGTACGAGCAGTACTTC
TRBJ1-2 | TRBV5-6 | . | . | CASSLDSYGYTF | TGTGCCAGCAGCCTAGACAGCTATGGCTACACCTTC
TRBJ2-7 | TRBV28 | . | . | CASSLVFYEQYF | TGTGCCAGCAGTTTAGTCTTCTACGAGCAGTACTTC
TRBJ2-7 | TRBV5-8 | . | . | CASSLSQGGGYEQYF | TGTGCCAGCAGCTTATCACAGGGTGGTGGGTACGAGCAGTACTTC
TRBJ2-5 | TRBV27 | . | . | CASSWAGWETQYF | TGTGCCAGCAGTTGGGCAGGTTGGGAGACCCAGTACTTC
TRBJ2-6 | TRBV9 | . | . | CASSAGLQNYGRSGANVLTF | TGTGCCAGCAGCGCGGGACTCCAAAATTATGGGAGGTCTGGGGCCAACGTCCTGACTTTC
TRBJ1-4 | TRBV5-8 | . | . | CASSLGGRTNEKLFF | TGTGCCAGCAGCTTGGGGGGGCGAACTAATGAAAAACTGTTTTTT
TRBJ2-7 | TRBV28 | . | TRBD2 | CASSLSGAYEQYF | TGTGCCAGCAGTTTAAGCGGGGCCTACGAGCAGTACTTC
TRBJ2-5 | TRBV19 | . | TRBD2 | CASSIRRTSGSWETQYF | TGTGCCAGTAGTATAAGGAGGACTAGCGGGAGTTGGGAGACCCAGTACTTC
TRBJ2-5 | TRBV6-1 | . | TRBD1 | CASSVEDRGLQETQYF | TGTGCCAGCAGTGTCGAGGACAGGGGGCTTCAAGAGACCCAGTACTTC
TRBJ2-1 | TRBV5-5 | once | . | CASSTGSYNEQFF | TGTGCCAGCAGCACCGGGTCTTACAATGAGCAGTTCTTC
TRBJ2-6 | TRBV19 | . | TRBD2 | CASSRLAGSGANVLTF | TGTGCCAGTAGCCGACTAGCGGGTAGTGGGGCCAACGTCCTGACTTTC
TRBJ1-2 | TRBV5-1 | once | . | CASSLENTVNGYTF | TGCGCCAGCAGCTTGGAAAACACGGTTAATGGCTACACCTTC
TRBJ1-1 | TRBV5-6 | . | . | CASSWGPRDTEAFF | TGTGCCAGCAGCTGGGGTCCAAGGGACACTGAAGCTTTCTTT
TRBJ2-1 | TRBV5-1 | . | TRBD2 | CASSWASGSNEQFF | TGCGCCAGCAGCTGGGCTAGCGGGAGCAATGAGCAGTTCTTC
TRBJ1-4 | TRBV29-1 | . | TRBD1 | CSIGDRGYGEKLFF | TGCAGTATAGGGGACAGGGGCTATGGTGAAAAACTGTTTTTT
TRBJ2-3 | TRBV7-8 | . | . | CASSLVVQRSGTDTQYF | TGTGCCAGCAGCTTAGTCGTCCAGCGGAGTGGCACAGATACGCAGTATTTT
TRBJ2-2 | TRBV9 | . | . | CASSFIGGYTGELFF | TGTGCCAGCAGCTTCATAGGAGGTTACACCGGGGAGCTGTTTTTT
TRBJ2-3 | TRBV5-1 | once | . | CASSLTTGIDTQYF | TGCGCCAGCAGCTTGACCACAGGGATAGATACGCAGTATTTT
TRBJ2-1 | TRBV11-3 | once | . | CASSRGPTYNEQFF | TGTGCCAGCAGCCGTGGGCCTACCTACAATGAGCAGTTCTTC